This T cell receptor beta chain was captured in a study of blood T cell repertoires in COVID-19. The junction had 7 bases not matched to a gene; V was cut back by 6 bases and J by 4 bases. CDR1 and CDR2 (germline): MNHEY, SVGAGI. The CDR3 sequence is 15 residues long. The repertoire was sequenced with immunoSEQ multiplex PCR; TCRdb's copy has only in-frame clones and lacks some. This table holds roughly 480,000 clones, approximately 89% found once. Sequenced: peripheral blood. This TCR was sampled from a man younger than 35 with COVID-19, enrolled during active disease. The chain couples TRBV6-5 to TRBJ2-5, with TRBD1 matching 11 bases. CDR3 bases: TGTGCCAGCAGCTTAGGACAGGGGGCAGGAGAGACCCAGTACTTC. It specifies CASSLGQGAGETQYF.